What follows are 18 T cell receptor beta chains derived from one specimen sequenced in a study of cytomegalovirus exposure and HLA in healthy donors (dated by TCRdb to 2015 to 2018). Library construction relied on the immunoSEQ multiplex PCR assay. For the multiplex PCR, a mixture combining 60 forward primers for TCR Vbeta segments and 13 reverse primers for TCR Jbeta segments was used. TCRdb provides this immuneACCESS table in a form limited to in-frame rearrangements. Some clones are lacking; in checked studies, under half of them reflect an unresolved V gene, and why the rest are absent is not known. A total of around 150,000 clones appear in this sample, 80% of them only once. More than 4.5% of the sample is in the top ten clones. The sample consisted of PBMCs. The source is a man aged 30 to 39 in good health.

V is TRBV12-2 and J is TRBJ2-1; the DNA was not used to check the table's D call, TRBD2. TRBV12-2 is termed a pseudogene. The CDR3 spans 19 residues. The CDR3 DNA reads TGTGCACATGCTGAAAGGGACAGGGTTTGCGGGAGGGCCCTAGATGAGCAGTTCTTC. It is translated as CAHAERDRVCGRALDEQFF.

The genes are TRBV5-1 and TRBJ2-3; 10 bases are shared with TRBD1. V trimming: 5 bases; J trimming: 3 bases; junction bases outside the gene matches: 6. This CDR3 has 15 residues. The germline V gene has CDR1 SGHRS and CDR2 YFSETQ. The CDR3 loop is CASRVGQGGTDTQYF. In nucleotides, the CDR3 is TGCGCCAGCAGGGTCGGACAGGGGGGAACAGATACGCAGTATTTT.

The V gene is TRBV7-6, the J gene TRBJ2-5; TRBD2 agrees at 7 bases. The V gene end was trimmed by 4 bases and the J gene end by 0 bases; junction bases not matched to a gene: 5. There are 15 residues in the CDR3. Per germline, CDR1 SGHVS and CDR2 FNYEAQ. CDR3 coding DNA: TGTGCCAGCAGCTCGACCGGGGGGTACCAAGAGACCCAGTACTTC. Translating gives CASSSTGGYQETQYF. Drawing the rest from reference TRBV7-6 and TRBJ2-5, the complete variable domain is GAGVSQSPRYKVTKRGQDVALRCDPISGHVSLYWYRQALGQGPEFLTYFNYEAQQDKSGLPNDRFSAERPEGSISTLTIQRTEQRDSAMYRCASSSTGGYQETQYFGPGTRLLVL.

This clone was seen a handful of times. The chain employs TRBV4-3 and TRBJ2-5; TRBD2 is a possible D gene (6 bases). Judging by the DNA end, TRBJ2-7 fits better; the J call may be wrong. This CDR3 contains 14 residues. Germline V gives CDR1 LGHNA, CDR2 YSLEER. CDR3 region: CASSHTGLLGEQYF. CDR3 sequence (DNA): TGCGCCAGCAGCCACACGGGACTCCTCGGCGAGCAGTACTTC.

This clone was seen more than once but under ten times. The chain has TRBV5-1 and TRBJ2-3; D not resolved. The CDR3 is made up of 12 amino acids. The ends were cut back, 0 bases at V and 6 bases at J, with 5 bases in the middle. Looked up from germline, CDR1 is SGHRS and CDR2 is YFSETQ. This CDR3 reads CASSLGVDTQYF. The CDR3 DNA reads TGCGCCAGCAGCTTGGGAGTCGATACGCAGTATTTT.

This sequence joins TRBV7-8 and TRBJ2-5; 9 bases match TRBD2. Judging by the DNA end, TRBJ2-7 fits better; the J call may be wrong. CDR1 SGHVS and CDR2 FQNEAQ come from the germline V gene. The CDR3 spans 16 residues. The CDR3 sequence is CASSLVASGAAYEQYF. For the CDR3, the DNA is TGTGCCAGCAGCTTAGTAGCTAGCGGGGCCGCCTACGAGCAGTACTTC.

This rearrangement joins TRBV5-4 to TRBJ1-2; tentatively, D is TRBD1 (5 bases). Per the germline V gene, CDR1 is SGHNT and CDR2 is YYREEE (reference sequence). This CDR3 has 15 residues. With 3 bases removed from V and 8 bases from J, the gap between germline ends came to 20 bases. CDR3 DNA: TGTGCCAGCAGCTCGGGGGAACAGGCGTTTGGCGGCTACACCTTC. Translation: CASSSGEQAFGGYTF.

The CDR3 sequence is CASSREGGSSYNEQFF. The DNA for the CDR3 is TGTGCCAGCTCACGGGAGGGAGGGAGCTCCTACAATGAGCAGTTCTTC. V gene TRBV18 combines with J gene TRBJ2-1; TRBD2 agrees at 7 bases. V was clipped by 4 bases and J by 0 bases; unmatched bases: 6. CDR1 is KGHSH, CDR2 LQKENI, per germline. There are 16 residues in the CDR3.

This chain connects TRBV11-3 to TRBJ2-3; TRBD2 matches at 14 bases. Germline CDR1 is SGHNT and CDR2 is YENEEA. The V segment lost 0 bases and the J segment 6 bases; nucleotides outside the gene matches: 8. This CDR3 spans 18 amino acids. The CDR3 region has the DNA TGTGCCAGCAGCTTAGATTGGGAAGGGACTAGCGGGAGTGATACGCAGTATTTT. Residues: CASSLDWEGTSGSDTQYF.

The V gene is TRBV11-3, the J gene TRBJ2-1; 7 nucleotides line up with TRBD2. The CDR3 has 15 residues. The V segment lost 5 bases and the J segment 7 bases; nucleotides outside the gene matches: 11. Germline V gene data show CDR1 as SGHNT and CDR2 as YENEEA. CDR3: CASSPRGGRGNEQFF. CDR3 DNA sequence: TGTGCCAGCAGCCCCCGGGGCGGGAGAGGGAATGAGCAGTTCTTC.

A word on this clone: One junction end does not reproduce the germline sequence, and a read error may be involved. The chain is built from TRBV7-9 and TRBJ2-7; 8 bases fit TRBD1. CDR1 and CDR2 from the germline V gene are SEHNR and FQNEAQ (reference sequence). The CDR3 sequence is 12 residues long. The CDR3 nucleotides read TGTTCCAGCAGCTGGACAGGGACGGAGCAGTACTTC. This translates into CSSSWTGTEQYF.

This clone occurred a few times. The chain joins TRBV7-8 to TRBJ1-6; 7 bases are shared with TRBD1. Germline trimming cut 7 bases from V and 5 bases from J; bases unmatched to any gene: 5. CDR3 length: 14 amino acids. The V gene's germline CDR1 is SGHVS and CDR2 FQNEAQ. Here the CDR3 reads CASKPGTDNSPLHF. The CDR3 nucleotides are TGTGCCAGCAAACCCGGGACAGATAATTCACCCCTCCACTTT.

The CDR3 sequence: CASSTGDQPQHF. The DNA for the CDR3 is TGTGCCAGCAGCACAGGGGACCAGCCCCAGCATTTT. J is TRBJ1-5 and V is TRBV6-1; TRBD1 aligns across 7 bases. With 6 bases clipped from V and 7 bases from J, the junction kept 3 bases outside the gene matches. The CDR3 runs to 12 residues. CDR1 and CDR2 from the germline V gene are MNHNS and SASEGT.

The genes are TRBV19 and TRBJ2-7; no firm D call. CDR3 length: 15 amino acids. V lost 3 bases and J 2 bases, leaving 14 bases between the germline ends. Germline assignment: CDR1 LNHDA and CDR2 SQIVND (reference sequence). CDR3 DNA sequence: TGTGCCAGTAGTATGGTCTCCAGGCCCGCCTACGAGCAGTACTTC. Protein sequence: CASSMVSRPAYEQYF.

The chain recombines TRBV6-5 with TRBJ1-2; the D is unclear. The CDR3 has 13 amino acids. V was pared by 10 bases and J by 2 bases, with 14 bases between. CDR1 and CDR2 from the germline V gene are MNHEY and SVGAGI. The CDR3 protein is CATRPGQNYGYTF. In DNA form, the CDR3 reads TGTGCCACCCGCCCTGGGCAGAACTATGGCTACACCTTC.

The CDR3 loop reads CASSEVSEQFF. CDR3 DNA: TGCGCCAGCAGCGAGGTCTCTGAGCAGTTCTTC. This chain uses TRBV5-1 with TRBJ2-1; D is ambiguous. V gave up 4 bases and J gave up 9 bases, with 8 bases separating them. Germline CDR1 is SGHRS and CDR2 is YFSETQ. The CDR3 length is 11 residues.

The chain recombines TRBV10-3 with TRBJ2-2; 7 bases match TRBD2. CDR1 is ENHRY, CDR2 SYGVKD, per germline. CDR3 length: 15 residues. Trimming cost V 8 bases and J 6 bases; bases outside gene matches: 12. The CDR3 reads CAIGSGGSLPGELFF. The CDR3 DNA is TGTGCCATCGGGTCCGGCGGGAGTCTCCCCGGGGAGCTGTTTTTT.

In its sample, this clone was seen a few times. The genes are TRBV7-8 and TRBJ2-3; D is undetermined. The CDR3 runs 13 residues. From germline, CDR1 is SGHVS and CDR2 FQNEAQ. V dropped 5 bases and J dropped 2 bases, with 8 bases sitting between them. CDR3 sequence (DNA): TGTGCCAGCAGCCGGAGATACACAGATACGCAGTATTTT. Its protein product is CASSRRYTDTQYF. The whole variable domain, filled in from reference TRBV7-8 and TRBJ2-3, reads GAGVSQSPRYKVAKRGQDVALRCDPISGHVSLFWYQQALGQGPEFLTYFQNEAQLDKSGLPSDRFFAERPEGSVSTLKIQRTQQEDSAVYLCASSRRYTDTQYFGPGTRLTVL.